The T cell receptor beta chain described here comes from a study of T-cell reconstitution after alpha-beta-depleted transplantation in children. A library of TCRbeta sequences, prepared with unique molecular identifiers, was generated. Each CDR3 protein gets one entry after TCRdb re-called the PCR reads with MiXCR. Of about 580,000 distinct CDR3 sequences listed, about 21% are singletons. In the case of this clonotype: Its antigen is as yet unknown.

Germline lookup yields CDR1 SEHNR and CDR2 FQNEAQ (reference sequence). The CDR3 length is 14 residues. V was shortened by 11 bases and J by 3 bases, with 19 bases between the two germline ends. Study outcomes and limitations: From newly produced T cells came most of the T-cell counts and diversity one year after transplant.

Sequences were derived from PBMCs, mostly from graft donor cells, sampled 360 days after TCRalphabeta/CD19-depleted stem cell transplant. V usage is TRBV7-9 and J usage is TRBJ1-1; the D is unclear. This TCR came from a boy less than two years old who had a stem cell transplant for acute myeloid leukemia, so the T cells may come from the graft donor. The CDR3 is CASKRSGGDTEAFF. The CDR3 coding sequence is TGTGCCTCGAAAAGAAGCGGTGGGGACACTGAAGCTTTCTTT. The full variable domain, its missing parts supplied by reference TRBV7-9 and TRBJ1-1, is DTGVSQNPRHKITKRGQNVTFRCDPISEHNRLYWYRQTLGQGPEFLTYFQNEAQLEKSRLLSDRFSAERPKGSFSTLEIQRTEQGDSAMYLCASKRSGGDTEAFFGQGTRLTVV.